Shown below are 22 T cell receptor beta chains from a single sample sequenced in a study of tissue T cells after allogeneic stem cell transplantation. Sequencing was performed with immunoSEQ multiplex PCR; in TCRdb, only in-frame clones are kept and a portion is missing. This table holds 7,500 to 10,000 clones, around three fifths found once. The material sequenced was tissue from the jejunum, taken at autopsy. The receptor source for this set is a woman aged 18-55 years with breast cancer.

This sequence joins TRBV7-2 and TRBJ2-7, with 7 nucleotides matching TRBD1. CDR3 length: 14 residues. Germline V CDR1 and CDR2: SGHTA, FQGNSA. The V segment lost 5 bases and the J segment 1 base; nucleotides outside the gene matches: 5. The CDR3 loop is CASSQDRASYEQYF. DNA of the CDR3: TGTGCCAGCAGCCAAGACAGGGCATCCTACGAGCAGTACTTC.

This clone has a handful of counts. The rearrangement uses TRBV4-3 and TRBJ2-5; D is unresolved. The CDR3 is 14 residues long. Trimming stripped 3 bases from V and 9 bases from J, with 17 bases between. Germline assignment: CDR1 LGHNA and CDR2 YSLEER. Here the CDR3 DNA reads TGCGCCAGCAGCCAGGGCCGGGTCCAGGCGGCCCAGTACTTC. It yields the protein CASSQGRVQAAQYF.

V is TRBV7-2 and J is TRBJ1-1, with D maybe TRBD1 (6 bases). Germline-derived CDR1 and CDR2 are SGHTA and FQGNSA. The CDR3 is 13 residues long. Trimming shortened V by 1 base and J by 8 bases, and 11 bases separated the two germline ends. In DNA form, the CDR3 reads TGTGCCAGCAGCTTAGACAGGGAATCGGAAGCTTTCTTT. It yields the protein CASSLDRESEAFF.

V and J are TRBV4-3 and TRBJ1-3; D is ambiguous. In germline, CDR1 is LGHNA, CDR2 YSLEER. V lost 0 bases, J lost 9 bases, and 3 bases lay in between. The CDR3 extends over 11 amino acids. The CDR3: CASSQDGTIYF. The CDR3 DNA follows: TGCGCCAGCAGCCAAGATGGCACCATATATTTT.

The V gene is TRBV11-3, the J gene TRBJ2-5; D may be TRBD2 (7 bases). Deletions cut 6 bases from V and 5 bases from J, with 16 bases between. The length of the CDR3 is 14 residues. Looked up from germline, CDR1 is SGHNT and CDR2 is YENEEA. CDR3 DNA: TGTGCCAGCAGTTCTACGGGGGGCCAGGAGACCCAGTACTTC. Its translation is CASSSTGGQETQYF.

The CDR3 DNA sequence: TGTGCCAGCAGCACAGAACCTCCTTCTCGGGACGCCTACATCAATGAGCAGTTCTTC. Translating it yields CASSTEPPSRDAYINEQFF. This chain uses TRBV27 with TRBJ2-1; D assignment may be TRBD1 or TRBD2 (5 bases each). V was cut by 6 bases and J by 6 bases, with 30 bases left in between. This CDR3 has 19 residues. Germline CDR1 and CDR2: MNHEY and SMNVEV (reference sequence).

CDR3 in amino acids: CASSQRPGTGILSGYTF. The CDR3 nucleotides are TGCGCCAGCAGCCAACGCCCCGGGACAGGGATTTTAAGTGGCTACACCTTC. This chain links TRBV4-3 with TRBJ1-2; TRBD1 agrees at 9 bases. The CDR3 is 17 residues long. Germline trimming cut 2 bases from V and 7 bases from J; bases unmatched to any gene: 14. Looked up from germline, CDR1 is LGHNA and CDR2 is YSLEER.

This clone has a handful of counts. The same CDR3 can be traced to other DNA sequences in this sample. This sequence joins TRBV18 and TRBJ1-4; D is undetermined. Germline-derived CDR1 and CDR2 are KGHSH and LQKENI. With 3 bases removed from V and 0 bases from J, the gap between germline ends came to 2 bases. The CDR3 extends over 13 amino acids. The CDR3 DNA follows: TGTGCCAGCTCACCTGCAACTAATGAAAAACTGTTTTTT. It translates to CASSPATNEKLFF.

By frequency in the sample, this clone is medium-sized. This chain uses TRBV30 with TRBJ1-6, with 9 bases matching TRBD1. V shed 4 bases and J 8 bases; nucleotides not matched to a gene: 6. CDR3 length: 14 amino acids. Germline lookup yields CDR1 GTSNPN and CDR2 SVGIG (reference sequence). CDR3 bases: TGTGCCTGGACTGAAGGACAGGGGTATTCACCCCTCCACTTT. It is translated as CAWTEGQGYSPLHF.

This clone showed up just once. The J gene is TRBJ2-7, the V gene TRBV6-2 or TRBV6-3; unclear D gene. The CDR3 has 13 amino acids. V was trimmed by 0 bases and J by 4 bases, leaving 7 bases between them. CDR1 and CDR2 from the germline V gene are MNHEY and SVGEGT. CDR3: CASSYSIQYEQYF. As DNA, the CDR3 is TGTGCCAGCAGTTACTCTATACAATACGAGCAGTACTTC.

J is TRBJ1-5 and V is TRBV7-2; the D gene is possibly TRBD1 (5 bases). The V end lost 1 base, the J end lost 6 bases, and 10 bases lay between the germline ends. CDR1 is SGHTA, CDR2 FQGNSA, per germline. This CDR3 contains 14 residues. In DNA form, the CDR3 reads TGTGCCAGCAGCTTAGAAGGGGTGGGTCAGCCCCAGCATTTT. Translated: CASSLEGVGQPQHF.

In its sample, this clone ranks as medium-sized (0.01 to 0.1%). J is TRBJ2-2 and V is TRBV3-1 (or the pseudogene TRBV3-2); TRBD2 is a possible D gene (5 bases). V was pared by 4 bases and J by 7 bases, with 13 bases between. Germline lookup yields CDR1 LGHDT and CDR2 YNNKEL (reference sequence). This CDR3 is 14 amino acids long. DNA of the CDR3: TGTGCCAGCAGCCTCCGTAGACGGGACGGGGAGCTGTTTTTT. As protein: CASSLRRRDGELFF.

The CDR3 region has the DNA TGCGCCAGCAGCTTGGAAAAGGCCAACACCGGGGAGCTGTTTTTT. It is translated as CASSLEKANTGELFF. V gene TRBV5-1 combines with J gene TRBJ2-2; D unclear. This CDR3 is 15 amino acids long. Trimming left V 0 bases short and J 2 bases short, with 8 bases between. The germline CDR1 and CDR2 sequences are SGHRS and YFSETQ.

The chain links TRBV18 to TRBJ2-6; no definite D call. Between the trimmed V and J ends, which lost 2 bases and 2 bases, there was a span of 1 base. From germline, CDR1 is KGHSH and CDR2 LQKENI. This CDR3 is 13 amino acids long. The DNA of the CDR3 is TGTGCCAGCTCACCAACTGGGGCCAACGTCCTGACTTTC. It is translated as CASSPTGANVLTF.

V and J are TRBV4-3 and TRBJ2-7, with D hard to call. Germline assignment: CDR1 LGHNA and CDR2 YSLEER. This CDR3 is built from 15 residues. V gave up 1 base and J gave up 0 bases, with 10 bases separating them. The DNA for the CDR3 is TGCGCCAGCAGCCAAGCTTCTCAACCCTCCTACGAGCAGTACTTC. It encodes CASSQASQPSYEQYF.

This chain uses TRBV30 with TRBJ2-2, with D perhaps TRBD2 (5 bases). Germline loops: CDR1 GTSNPN, CDR2 SVGIG (reference sequence). The V end lost 4 bases, the J end lost 0 bases, and 9 bases lay between the germline ends. The CDR3 has 14 amino acids. This CDR3 reads CAWKRLANTGELFF. The CDR3 DNA reads as TGTGCCTGGAAGCGGCTAGCGAACACCGGGGAGCTGTTTTTT.

The V call is TRBV3-1 (or the pseudogene TRBV3-2), the J call TRBJ1-5, with a weak D call TRBD1 (6 bases). The CDR3 contains 15 residues. V was pared by 0 bases and J by 5 bases, with 11 bases between. Germline CDR1 is LGHDT and CDR2 is YNNKEL (reference sequence). CDR3 nucleotides: TGTGCCAGCAGCCAAGATACAGGGTCCCATCAGCCCCAGCATTTT. The encoded protein is CASSQDTGSHQPQHF.

Note on this clone: Other DNA sequences within the sample encode an identical CDR3. The J gene is TRBJ2-5, the V gene TRBV7-2; D remains ambiguous. CDR1 is SGHTA and CDR2 is FQGNSA in the germline V gene. Deletions cut 3 bases from V and 1 base from J, with 9 bases between. This CDR3 comprises 14 residues. CDR3 protein: CASSFSRTQETQYF. The CDR3 DNA sequence: TGTGCCAGCAGCTTCAGTAGGACCCAAGAGACCCAGTACTTC.

V gene TRBV5-8 combines with J gene TRBJ1-5; 11 bases line up with TRBD1. Trimming removed 5 bases from V and 2 bases from J; junction bases left unmatched: 6. Germline V gene lookup returns CDR1 SGHTS and CDR2 YDEGEE. This CDR3 has 16 amino acids. For the CDR3, the DNA is TGTGCCAGCAGTTGGGACAGGGGGTTTGGCAATCAGCCCCAGCATTTT. This codes for CASSWDRGFGNQPQHF.

This clone was seen once. The rearrangement links TRBV5-6 to TRBJ2-5, with D tentatively TRBD1 (7 bases). The germline V and J ends were trimmed by 0 bases and 4 bases, with 13 bases remaining between them. CDR1 and CDR2 (germline): SGHDT, YYEEEE. The CDR3 has 15 amino acids. CDR3 DNA: TGTGCCAGCAGCTTGGCACGGCAGGGGGGAGAGACCCAGTACTTC. Translating gives CASSLARQGGETQYF.

The CDR3 sequence is CASGLGDRAFYEQYF. The CDR3 DNA sequence: TGTGCTAGTGGTTTGGGGGACAGGGCCTTCTACGAGCAGTACTTC. The rearrangement joins TRBV12-5 to TRBJ2-7, with 9 bases matching TRBD1. Germline trimming cut 1 base from V and 3 bases from J; bases unmatched to any gene: 4. The CDR3 spans 15 residues. Germline values: CDR1 LGHNT, CDR2 FRNRAP. Drawing the rest from reference TRBV12-5 and TRBJ2-7, the complete variable domain is DARVTQTPRHKVTEMGQEVTMRCQPILGHNTVFWYRQTMMQGLELLAYFRNRAPLDDSGMPKDRFSAEMPDATLATLKIQPSEPRDSAVYFCASGLGDRAFYEQYFGPGTRLTVT.

V and J are TRBV11-3 and TRBJ1-6; perhaps TRBD1 as D (5 bases). The CDR3 loop spans 16 amino acids. Germline CDR1 is SGHNT and CDR2 is YENEEA. The V and J ends lost 4 bases and 9 bases respectively, with 19 bases between them. The CDR3 coding sequence is TGTGCCAGCAGCTCGGAGATACAGGCCCGGAGTTCACCCCTCCACTTT. It codes for CASSSEIQARSSPLHF.